Shown below are 17 T cell receptor beta chains from a single sample sequenced in a study of T cell repertoires in cytomegalovirus infection. TCRdb re-called the reads through MiXCR, storing one row per CDR3 protein. Altogether roughly 180,000 distinct CDR3 sequences are present, about 28% being singletons, with the ten largest covering under 35%. The sequencing sample was made of PBMCs. These receptors were taken from a human donor in good health (CMV status not recorded). Some clones in this sample may be carry-over from other donors' samples.

The gene calls are TRBV7-2 and TRBJ2-1, with 8 bases aligning to TRBD2. V dropped 6 bases and J dropped 12; count of bases not matched to a gene: 13. CDR3 size: 14 residues. Germline V lookup: CDR1 SGHTA, CDR2 FQGNSA. CDR3 nucleotides: TGTGCCAGCAGAAAGACGGGGGGGCCGAGGGGGCAGTTCTTC. The encoded protein is CASRKTGGPRGQFF.

The chain recombines TRBV7-8 with TRBJ1-5; D is ambiguous. Germline V gene sequence: CDR1 SGHVS, CDR2 FQNEAQ. This CDR3 comprises 13 residues. V lost 5 bases, J lost 4 bases, and 9 bases lay in between. CDR3 DNA: TGTGCCAGCAGCAATGGACGGAATCAGCCCCAGCATTTT. Translating gives CASSNGRNQPQHF. Full variable domain (remainder filled in from reference TRBV7-8 and TRBJ1-5): GAGVSQSPRYKVAKRGQDVALRCDPISGHVSLFWYQQALGQGPEFLTYFQNEAQLDKSGLPSDRFFAERPEGSVSTLKIQRTQQEDSAVYLCASSNGRNQPQHFGDGTRLSIL.

This clonotype was picked up a small number of times. This sequence joins TRBV12-3 or TRBV12-4 and TRBJ1-2, with 10 bases fitting TRBD1. V lost 5 bases, J lost 6 bases, and 3 bases stayed unmatched. The CDR3 extends over 13 amino acids. In DNA, the CDR3 is TGTGCCAGCAGTACGACAGGGGGCAATGGCTACACCTTC. As protein: CASSTTGGNGYTF.

This chain joins TRBV6-2 or TRBV6-3 and TRBJ2-5; weak D call: TRBD1 (6 bases). From germline, CDR1 is MNHEY and CDR2 SVGEGT. The CDR3 is 14 amino acids. The V and J ends lost 6 bases and 5 bases respectively, with 16 bases between them. The CDR3 DNA reads TGTGCCAGCAGGCCGGGACAAGCGAGGGAGACCCAGTACTTC. It yields the protein CASRPGQARETQYF.

The chain recombines TRBV12-3 or TRBV12-4 with TRBJ1-2, with unresolved D. CDR3 length equals 13 residues. V was shortened by 3 bases and J by 8 bases, with 13 bases between the two germline ends. CDR3 loop: CASSLAASWGYTF. For the CDR3, the DNA is TGTGCCAGCAGTTTGGCGGCTTCGTGGGGCTACACCTTC.

This clonotype was detected a few times. The chain has TRBV7-6 and TRBJ2-1; no clear D. The CDR3 is 12 amino acids. CDR1 is SGHVS, CDR2 FNYEAQ, per germline. Between the trimmed V and J ends, which lost 5 bases and 7 bases, there was a span of 9 bases. The CDR3 is CASSEWVNEQFF. CDR3 bases: TGTGCCAGCAGCGAATGGGTAAATGAGCAGTTCTTC.

Concerning this clonotype itself: Being one base from a much bigger clone, this may be a read error. This chain connects TRBV29-1 to TRBJ2-5; D is possibly TRBD1 (6 bases). V was pared by 5 bases and J by 2 bases, with 18 bases between. The V gene's germline CDR1 is SQVTM and CDR2 ANQGSEA. CDR3 size: 15 residues. Here the CDR3 DNA reads TGCAGCGTTCTTCTTAGTCAGGGGCGACAAGAGACCCAGTACTTC. It yields the protein CSVLLSQGRQETQYF.

This clonotype was counted at least ten times. The V gene is TRBV7-2, the J gene TRBJ2-5; 10 nucleotides match TRBD2. This CDR3 comprises 13 residues. Germline V CDR1 and CDR2: SGHTA, FQGNSA. J was trimmed by 5 bases and V by 6 bases; bases with no gene match: 3. Written as DNA, the CDR3 is TGTGCCAGCAGACTAGCGGGGCCGGAGACCCAGTACTTC. This encodes CASRLAGPETQYF.

This clonotype was seen a handful of times. The rearrangement links TRBV29-1 to TRBJ2-7; D remains unclear. Germline assignment: CDR1 SQVTM and CDR2 ANQGSEA. The CDR3 spans 12 residues. Trimming removed 4 bases from V and 4 bases from J, with 11 bases in between. In DNA form, the CDR3 reads TGCAGCGTTGCTGCGGTGGGTTACGAGCAGTACTTC. It is translated as CSVAAVGYEQYF.

The chain joins TRBV10-3 to TRBJ2-2; D assignment may be TRBD1 or TRBD2 (5 bases each). Germline assignment: CDR1 ENHRY and CDR2 SYGVKD. CDR3 length equals 11 residues. Trimming pared 6 bases from V and 6 bases from J, leaving 5 bases between. CDR3 sequence (DNA): TGTGCCATCAGGGGGGCCGGGGAGCTGTTTTTT. As protein: CAIRGAGELFF.

V and J are TRBV29-1 and TRBJ2-1, with a possible D match to TRBD1 (6 bases). This CDR3 is 16 amino acids long. CDR1 and CDR2 from the germline V gene are SQVTM and ANQGSEA. V was trimmed by 6 bases and J by 2 bases, leaving 20 bases between them. This chain's CDR3 is CSVLSPGTSPYNEQFF. DNA for the CDR3: TGCAGCGTCCTCTCTCCGGGGACATCTCCCTACAATGAGCAGTTCTTC.

This clonotype was detected a few times. V gene TRBV7-4 combines with J gene TRBJ1-4; weak D call: TRBD1 (5 bases). The CDR3 sequence is 15 residues long. Trimming left V 5 bases short and J 7 bases short, with 17 bases between. Germline CDR1 reads SGHVT; CDR2 reads SQSDAQ. The CDR3: CASSGSQGFGEKLFF. The CDR3 DNA reads TGTGCCAGCAGCGGATCGCAGGGATTTGGTGAAAAACTGTTTTTT.

This clonotype has just a few counts. The chain has TRBV29-1 and TRBJ1-4; 8 bases match TRBD1. CDR3 length: 12 residues. Unmatched junction bases numbered 5, after V lost 7 bases and J lost 7 bases. Germline V gene lookup returns CDR1 SQVTM and CDR2 ANQGSEA. The CDR3 DNA sequence: TGCAGCGCCCGGACAGGGACTGAAAAACTGTTTTTT. This codes for CSARTGTEKLFF.

Concerning this clonotype: Germline is not matched at one junction end, which may reflect a read error. The chain carries TRBV18 and TRBJ2-1; D tentatively reads TRBD1 or TRBD2 (6 bases each). The CDR3 has 16 amino acids. The V gene's germline CDR1 is KGHSH and CDR2 LQKENI. The CDR3 nucleotides read TGTGCCAGCTCCCCACTAAGCACAGGGCGGGGTGATGAGCAGTTCTTC. Its protein is CASSPLSTGRGDEQFF.

V is TRBV7-3 and J is TRBJ1-1, with no clear D. V lost 6 bases and J lost 5, with 13 bases in between. The CDR3 is 13 residues long. CDR1 is SGHTA and CDR2 is FQGTGA in the germline V gene. CDR3 coding DNA: TGTGCCAGCAGTGGTATCCCGGGTACTGAAGCTTTCTTT. This gives the protein CASSGIPGTEAFF.

This sequence joins TRBV7-4 and TRBJ1-1; D is perhaps TRBD1 (5 bases). Germline assignment: CDR1 SGHVT and CDR2 SQSDAQ. CDR3 length: 14 amino acids. Deletions cut 3 bases from V and 1 base from J, with 9 bases between. CDR3 sequence (DNA): TGTGCCAGCAGCTTTAGCAGGGCGAACACTGAAGCTTTCTTT. It is translated as CASSFSRANTEAFF.

The V call is TRBV2, the J call TRBJ1-4; 9 bases map to TRBD1. This CDR3 spans 13 amino acids. Trimming took 7 bases from V and 7 from J; bases not matched to a gene: 4. Germline V gives CDR1 SNHLY, CDR2 FYNNEI. CDR3 protein: CASNRDRAEKLFF. CDR3 in DNA: TGTGCCAGCAACCGGGACAGGGCTGAAAAACTGTTTTTT.